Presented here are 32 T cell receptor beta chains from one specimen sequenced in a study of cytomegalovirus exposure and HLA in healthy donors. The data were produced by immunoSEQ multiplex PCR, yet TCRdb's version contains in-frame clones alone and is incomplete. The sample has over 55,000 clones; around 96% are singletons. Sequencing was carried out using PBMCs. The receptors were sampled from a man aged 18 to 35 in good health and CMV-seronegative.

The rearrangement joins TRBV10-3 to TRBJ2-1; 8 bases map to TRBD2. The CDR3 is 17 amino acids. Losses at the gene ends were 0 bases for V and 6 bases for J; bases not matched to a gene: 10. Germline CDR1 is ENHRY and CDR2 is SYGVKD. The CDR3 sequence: CAISESKGLAGLNEQFF. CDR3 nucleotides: TGTGCCATCAGTGAGTCGAAAGGATTAGCGGGACTCAATGAGCAGTTCTTC.

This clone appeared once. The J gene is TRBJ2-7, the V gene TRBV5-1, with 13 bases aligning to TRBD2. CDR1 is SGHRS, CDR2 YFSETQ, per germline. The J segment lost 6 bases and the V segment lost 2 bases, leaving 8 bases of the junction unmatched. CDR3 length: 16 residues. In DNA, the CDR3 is TGCGCCAGCAGCTTCACTAGCGGGAGGGCCTTCGCCGAGCAGTACTTC. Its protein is CASSFTSGRAFAEQYF.

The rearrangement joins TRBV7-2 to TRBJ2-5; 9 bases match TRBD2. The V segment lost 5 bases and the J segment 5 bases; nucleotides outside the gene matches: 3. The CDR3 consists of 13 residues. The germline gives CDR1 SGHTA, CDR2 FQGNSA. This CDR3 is CASSGTSRETQYF. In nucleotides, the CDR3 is TGTGCCAGCAGCGGGACTAGCCGGGAGACCCAGTACTTC. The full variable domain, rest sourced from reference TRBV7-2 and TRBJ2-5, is GAGVSQSPSNKVTEKGKDVELRCDPISGHTALYWYRQSLGQGLEFLIYFQGNSAPDKSGLPSDRFSAERTGGSVSTLTIQRTQQEDSAVYLCASSGTSRETQYFGPGTRLLVL.

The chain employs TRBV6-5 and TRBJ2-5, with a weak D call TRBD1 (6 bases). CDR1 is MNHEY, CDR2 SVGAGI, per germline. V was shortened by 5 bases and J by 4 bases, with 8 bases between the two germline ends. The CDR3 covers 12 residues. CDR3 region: CASSSRGETQYF. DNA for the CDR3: TGTGCCAGCAGTAGCAGGGGAGAGACCCAGTACTTC.

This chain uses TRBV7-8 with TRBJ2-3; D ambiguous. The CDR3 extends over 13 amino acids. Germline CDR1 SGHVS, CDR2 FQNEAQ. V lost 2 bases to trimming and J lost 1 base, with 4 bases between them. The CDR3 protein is CASSLLGTDTQYF. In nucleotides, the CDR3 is TGTGCCAGCAGCTTACTTGGCACAGATACGCAGTATTTT.

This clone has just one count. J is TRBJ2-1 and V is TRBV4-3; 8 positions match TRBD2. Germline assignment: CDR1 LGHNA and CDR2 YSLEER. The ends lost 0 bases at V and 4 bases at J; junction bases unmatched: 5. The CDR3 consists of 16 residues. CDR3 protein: CASSQEFSGRYNEQFF. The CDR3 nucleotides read TGCGCCAGCAGCCAAGAGTTCAGCGGGAGATACAATGAGCAGTTCTTC.

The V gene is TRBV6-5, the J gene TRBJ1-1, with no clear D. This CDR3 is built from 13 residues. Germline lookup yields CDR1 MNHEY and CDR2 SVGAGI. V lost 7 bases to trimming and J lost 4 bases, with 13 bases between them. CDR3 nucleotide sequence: TGTGCCAGCATCCAACGGGGAGGCACTGAAGCTTTCTTT. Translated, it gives CASIQRGGTEAFF.

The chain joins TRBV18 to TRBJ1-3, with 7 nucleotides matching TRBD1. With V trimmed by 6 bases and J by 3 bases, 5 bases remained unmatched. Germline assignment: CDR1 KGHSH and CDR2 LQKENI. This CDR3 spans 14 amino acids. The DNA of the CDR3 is TGTGCCAGCTCCTCGGGACAGATTGGAAACACCATATATTTT. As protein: CASSSGQIGNTIYF.

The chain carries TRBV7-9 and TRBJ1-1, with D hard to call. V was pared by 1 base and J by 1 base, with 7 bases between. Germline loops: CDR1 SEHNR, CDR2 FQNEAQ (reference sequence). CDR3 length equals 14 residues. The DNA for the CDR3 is TGTGCCAGCAGCTTAGTCGGCGGGAACACTGAAGCTTTCTTT. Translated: CASSLVGGNTEAFF.

CDR3 DNA sequence: TGTGCCAGCAGTCTCTACAGGAATCCGAATGAAAAACTGTTTTTT. Protein product: CASSLYRNPNEKLFF. V is TRBV28 and J is TRBJ1-4; D possibly corresponds to TRBD1 (5 bases). This CDR3 is 15 amino acids long. Germline lookup yields CDR1 MDHEN and CDR2 SYDVKM. V lost 5 bases, J lost 5 bases, and 15 bases lay in between.

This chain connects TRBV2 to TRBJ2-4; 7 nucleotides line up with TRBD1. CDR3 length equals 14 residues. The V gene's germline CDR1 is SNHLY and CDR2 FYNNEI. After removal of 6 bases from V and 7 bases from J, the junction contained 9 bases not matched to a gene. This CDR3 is CASSGDKQGNIQYF. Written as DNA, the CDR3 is TGTGCCAGCAGCGGGGATAAACAGGGGAACATTCAGTACTTC. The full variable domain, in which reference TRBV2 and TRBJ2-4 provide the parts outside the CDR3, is EPEVTQTPSHQVTQMGQEVILRCVPISNHLYFYWYRQILGQKVEFLVSFYNNEISEKSEIFDDQFSVERPDGSNFTLKIRSTKLEDSAMYFCASSGDKQGNIQYFGAGTRLSVL.

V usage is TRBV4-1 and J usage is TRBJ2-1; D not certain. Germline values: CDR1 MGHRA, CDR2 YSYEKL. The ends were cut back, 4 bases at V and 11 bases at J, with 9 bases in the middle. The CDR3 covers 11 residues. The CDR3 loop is CASSRGSQQFF. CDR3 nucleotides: TGCGCCAGCAGCCGCGGTTCACAGCAGTTCTTC.

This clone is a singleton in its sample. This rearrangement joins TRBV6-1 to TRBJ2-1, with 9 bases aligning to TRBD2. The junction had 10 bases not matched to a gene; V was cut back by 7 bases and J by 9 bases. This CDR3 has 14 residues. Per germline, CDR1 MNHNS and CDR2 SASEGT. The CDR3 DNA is TGTGCCAGCATGCTTAGCGGGAGAGTGAGTGAGCAGTTCTTC. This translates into CASMLSGRVSEQFF.

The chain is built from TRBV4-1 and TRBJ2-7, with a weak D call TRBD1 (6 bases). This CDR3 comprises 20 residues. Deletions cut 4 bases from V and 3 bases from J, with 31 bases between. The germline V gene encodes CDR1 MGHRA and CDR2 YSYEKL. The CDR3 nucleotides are TGCGCCAGCAGCCGTAACAGGGTAACAATCGGACAGTCGACACTCTACGAGCAGTACTTC. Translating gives CASSRNRVTIGQSTLYEQYF.

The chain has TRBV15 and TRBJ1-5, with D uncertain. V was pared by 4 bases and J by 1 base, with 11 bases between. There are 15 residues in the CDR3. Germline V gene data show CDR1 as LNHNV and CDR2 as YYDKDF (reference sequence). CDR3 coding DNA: TGTGCCACCAGCAATAGGAGGACGAGCAATCAGCCCCAGCATTTT. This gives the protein CATSNRRTSNQPQHF.

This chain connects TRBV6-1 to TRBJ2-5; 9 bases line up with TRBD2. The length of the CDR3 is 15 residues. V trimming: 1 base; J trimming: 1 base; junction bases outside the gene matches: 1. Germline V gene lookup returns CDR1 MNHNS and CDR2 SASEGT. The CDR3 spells CASSEEAGGQETQYF. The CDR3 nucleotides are TGTGCCAGCAGTGAAGAAGCGGGAGGCCAAGAGACCCAGTACTTC.

CDR3 DNA sequence: TGTGCCACCGGGGGGTTATCTAGGTACCAAGAGACCCAGTACTTC. Translation: CATGGLSRYQETQYF. The chain recombines TRBV6-1 with TRBJ2-5; TRBD2 aligns across 7 bases. J lost 0 bases, V lost 10 bases, and 11 bases had no gene match. CDR3 length: 15 residues. The V gene's germline CDR1 is MNHNS and CDR2 SASEGT.

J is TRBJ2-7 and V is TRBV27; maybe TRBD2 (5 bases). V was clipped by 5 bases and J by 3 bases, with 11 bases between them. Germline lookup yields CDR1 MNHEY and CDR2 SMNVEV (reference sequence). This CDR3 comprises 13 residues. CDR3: CASSRPGSYEQYF. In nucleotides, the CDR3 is TGTGCCAGCAGTCGCCCGGGGAGCTACGAGCAGTACTTC.

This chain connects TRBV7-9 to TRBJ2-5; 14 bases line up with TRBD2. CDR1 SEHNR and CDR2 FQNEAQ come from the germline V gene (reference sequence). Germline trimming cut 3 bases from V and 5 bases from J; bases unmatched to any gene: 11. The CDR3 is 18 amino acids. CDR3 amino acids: CASSFRLAGGPGEETQYF. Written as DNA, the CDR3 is TGTGCCAGCAGCTTCCGACTAGCGGGAGGGCCGGGGGAGGAGACCCAGTACTTC.

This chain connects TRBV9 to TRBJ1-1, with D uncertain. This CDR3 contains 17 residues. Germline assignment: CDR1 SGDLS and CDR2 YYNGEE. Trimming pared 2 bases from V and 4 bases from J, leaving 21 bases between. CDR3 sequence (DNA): TGTGCCAGCAGCGTGGCTGAATTTCTGGGCTCGGCCACTGAAGCTTTCTTT. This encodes CASSVAEFLGSATEAFF.

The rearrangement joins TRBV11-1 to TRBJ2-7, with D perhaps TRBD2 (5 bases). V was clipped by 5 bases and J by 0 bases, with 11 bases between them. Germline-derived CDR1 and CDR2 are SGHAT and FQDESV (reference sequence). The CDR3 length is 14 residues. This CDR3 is CASSQPEASYEQYF. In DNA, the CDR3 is TGTGCCAGCAGCCAACCGGAGGCCTCCTACGAGCAGTACTTC.

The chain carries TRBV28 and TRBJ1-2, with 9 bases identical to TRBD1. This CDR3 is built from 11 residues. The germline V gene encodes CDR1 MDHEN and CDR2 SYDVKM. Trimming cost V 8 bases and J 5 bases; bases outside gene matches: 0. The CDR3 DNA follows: TGTGCCAGCGGACAGGGGTATGGCTACACCTTC. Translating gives CASGQGYGYTF.

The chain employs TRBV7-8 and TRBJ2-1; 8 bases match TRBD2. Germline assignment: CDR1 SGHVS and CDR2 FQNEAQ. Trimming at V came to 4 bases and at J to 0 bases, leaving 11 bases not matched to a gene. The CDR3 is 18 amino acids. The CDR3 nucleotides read TGTGCCAGCAGCTCCCTCCCCGGGGGGGAGATCTCCTACAATGAGCAGTTCTTC. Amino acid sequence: CASSSLPGGEISYNEQFF.

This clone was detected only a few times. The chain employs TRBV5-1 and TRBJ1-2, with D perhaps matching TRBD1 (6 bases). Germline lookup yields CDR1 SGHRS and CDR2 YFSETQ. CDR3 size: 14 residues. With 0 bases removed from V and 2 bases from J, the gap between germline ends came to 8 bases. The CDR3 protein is CASSLGQGNYGYTF. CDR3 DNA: TGCGCCAGCAGCTTGGGGCAGGGGAACTATGGCTACACCTTC.

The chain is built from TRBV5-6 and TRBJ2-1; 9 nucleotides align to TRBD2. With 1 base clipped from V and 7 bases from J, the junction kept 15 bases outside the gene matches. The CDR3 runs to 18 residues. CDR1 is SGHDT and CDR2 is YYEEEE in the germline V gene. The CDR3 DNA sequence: TGTGCCAGCAGCTTGTGGATAGGGGCGGGAGGGCCGGGGAATGAGCAGTTCTTC. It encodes CASSLWIGAGGPGNEQFF. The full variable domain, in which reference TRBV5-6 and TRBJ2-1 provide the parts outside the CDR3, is DAGVTQSPTHLIKTRGQQVTLRCSPKSGHDTVSWYQQALGQGPQFIFQYYEEEERQRGNFPDRFSGHQFPNYSSELNVNALLLGDSALYLCASSLWIGAGGPGNEQFFGPGTRLTVL.

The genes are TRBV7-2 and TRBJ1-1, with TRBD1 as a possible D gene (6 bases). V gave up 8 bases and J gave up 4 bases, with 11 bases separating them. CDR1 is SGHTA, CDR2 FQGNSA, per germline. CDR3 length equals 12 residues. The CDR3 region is CASQQGFTEAFF. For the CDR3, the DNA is TGTGCCAGCCAACAGGGTTTCACTGAAGCTTTCTTT.

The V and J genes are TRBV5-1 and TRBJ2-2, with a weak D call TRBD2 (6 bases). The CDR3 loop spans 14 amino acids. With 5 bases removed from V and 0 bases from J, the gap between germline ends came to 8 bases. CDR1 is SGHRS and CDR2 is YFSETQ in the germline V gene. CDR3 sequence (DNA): TGCGCCAGCAGGGCGGGACCGAACACCGGGGAGCTGTTTTTT. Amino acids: CASRAGPNTGELFF.

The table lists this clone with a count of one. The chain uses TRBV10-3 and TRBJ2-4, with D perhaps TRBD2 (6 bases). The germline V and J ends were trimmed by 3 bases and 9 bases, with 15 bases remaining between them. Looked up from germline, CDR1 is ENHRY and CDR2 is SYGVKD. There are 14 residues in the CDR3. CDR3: CAISDGERVGIQYF. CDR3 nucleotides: TGTGCCATCAGTGACGGAGAGCGGGTAGGCATTCAGTACTTC.

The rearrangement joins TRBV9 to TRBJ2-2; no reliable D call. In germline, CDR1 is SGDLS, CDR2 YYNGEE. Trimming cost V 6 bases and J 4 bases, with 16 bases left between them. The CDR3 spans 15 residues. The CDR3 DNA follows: TGTGCCAGCAACACGCCTGGTCGCGGCACCGGGGAGCTGTTTTTT. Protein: CASNTPGRGTGELFF.

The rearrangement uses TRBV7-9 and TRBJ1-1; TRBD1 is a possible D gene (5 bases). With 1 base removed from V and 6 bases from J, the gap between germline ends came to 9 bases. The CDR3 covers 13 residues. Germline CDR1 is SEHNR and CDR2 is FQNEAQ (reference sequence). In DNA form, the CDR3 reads TGTGCCAGCAGCTTAGATACGGGGGCTGAAGCTTTCTTT. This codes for CASSLDTGAEAFF.

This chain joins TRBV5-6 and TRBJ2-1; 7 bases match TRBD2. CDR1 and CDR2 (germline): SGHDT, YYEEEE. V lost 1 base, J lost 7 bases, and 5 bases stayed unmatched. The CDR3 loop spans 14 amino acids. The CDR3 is CASSLWLAVNEQFF. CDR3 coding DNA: TGTGCCAGCAGCTTGTGGCTAGCGGTTAATGAGCAGTTCTTC.

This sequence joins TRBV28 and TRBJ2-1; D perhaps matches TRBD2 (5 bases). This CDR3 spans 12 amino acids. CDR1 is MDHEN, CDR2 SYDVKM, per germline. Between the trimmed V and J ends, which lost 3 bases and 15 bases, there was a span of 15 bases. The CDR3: CASSFSSTNAFF. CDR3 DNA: TGTGCCAGCAGTTTTTCTAGCACGAATGCGTTCTTC.